The 9 T cell receptor beta chains reported below all come from one sample, sequenced in a study of cytotoxic CD8 clonotypes in ibrutinib-treated CLL. TCRdb's table, derived via immunoSEQ multiplex PCR, lists solely in-frame clones and lacks some. This table has tens of thousands of clones, 55% to 70% appearing once. This specimen was PBMCs, taken at disease progression, from a patient treated with ibrutinib. These receptors all come from a human donor with chronic lymphocytic leukemia.

CDR3 protein: CASSPVNGGYNEQFF. The CDR3 DNA reads TGTGCCAGCAGCCCGGTTAACGGGGGCTACAATGAGCAGTTCTTC. The rearrangement links TRBV5-6 to TRBJ2-1, with D tentatively TRBD2 (6 bases). The CDR3 length is 15 residues. Germline lookup yields CDR1 SGHDT and CDR2 YYEEEE. V was clipped by 4 bases and J by 3 bases, with 14 bases between them.

This chain joins TRBV7-8 and TRBJ2-7; no firm D call. The germline V gene encodes CDR1 SGHVS and CDR2 FQNEAQ. There are 14 residues in the CDR3. Deletions cut 8 bases from V and 0 bases from J, with 14 bases between. CDR3 coding DNA: TGTGCCAGCCTGCTGGACGTCCACTCCTACGAGCAGTACTTC. Translated: CASLLDVHSYEQYF.

This clone appeared many times. J is TRBJ2-1 and V is TRBV4-1; D gene uncertain. Trimming stripped 0 bases from V and 10 bases from J, with 7 bases between. The CDR3 is 12 amino acids. Per germline, CDR1 MGHRA and CDR2 YSYEKL. CDR3 amino acids: CASSQEGPEQFF. In DNA, the CDR3 is TGCGCCAGCAGCCAAGAGGGCCCGGAGCAGTTCTTC.

The chain uses TRBV5-6 and TRBJ1-2; D not certain. V was trimmed by 0 bases and J by 1 base, leaving 7 bases between them. The CDR3 consists of 14 residues. Germline values: CDR1 SGHDT, CDR2 YYEEEE. The CDR3 bases are TGTGCCAGCAGCTTGGTTCCCCTTAACTATGGCTACACCTTC. Its protein product is CASSLVPLNYGYTF.

This chain joins TRBV27 and TRBJ2-3, with D perhaps matching TRBD2 (6 bases). CDR1 is MNHEY, CDR2 SMNVEV, per germline (reference sequence). The CDR3 extends over 16 amino acids. V was cut by 2 bases and J by 0 bases, with 12 bases left in between. This CDR3 reads CASSLRLAISTDTQYF. CDR3 DNA sequence: TGTGCCAGCAGTTTAAGGCTAGCGATAAGCACAGATACGCAGTATTTT.

This clone was seen a single time. The chain combines TRBV14 with TRBJ2-7; D is unclear. V was shortened by 5 bases and J by 3 bases, with 17 bases between the two germline ends. This CDR3 comprises 15 residues. Germline CDR1 and CDR2: SGHDN and FVKESK. The CDR3 region is CASSSVGDSFYEQYF. The CDR3 bases are TGTGCCAGCAGCTCCGTCGGCGACTCTTTCTACGAGCAGTACTTC.

V gene TRBV6-5 combines with J gene TRBJ2-7; possible D gene TRBD1, 5 bases. The CDR3 loop spans 13 amino acids. V was cut by 5 bases and J by 0 bases, with 8 bases left in between. Germline assignment: CDR1 MNHEY and CDR2 SVGAGI. In DNA, the CDR3 is TGTGCCAGCAGTGTGACAGTCTCCTACGAGCAGTACTTC. This sequence encodes CASSVTVSYEQYF.

V is TRBV19 and J is TRBJ1-5; D perhaps matches TRBD1 (5 bases). Germline assignment: CDR1 LNHDA and CDR2 SQIVND (reference sequence). The CDR3 is 14 amino acids. V lost 1 base and J 6 bases, leaving 10 bases between the germline ends. The CDR3 is CASSIAGSGQPQHF. The CDR3 region has the DNA TGTGCCAGTAGTATAGCAGGGTCTGGTCAGCCCCAGCATTTT.

The chain joins TRBV30 to TRBJ1-1, with D possibly being TRBD1 (5 bases). V was pared by 8 bases and J by 1 base, with 11 bases between. The CDR3 sequence is 12 residues long. Germline V CDR1 and CDR2: GTSNPN, SVGIG (reference sequence). For the CDR3, the DNA is TGTGCCCAAGGGGCGGGGAACACTGAAGCTTTCTTT. Translated, it gives CAQGAGNTEAFF.